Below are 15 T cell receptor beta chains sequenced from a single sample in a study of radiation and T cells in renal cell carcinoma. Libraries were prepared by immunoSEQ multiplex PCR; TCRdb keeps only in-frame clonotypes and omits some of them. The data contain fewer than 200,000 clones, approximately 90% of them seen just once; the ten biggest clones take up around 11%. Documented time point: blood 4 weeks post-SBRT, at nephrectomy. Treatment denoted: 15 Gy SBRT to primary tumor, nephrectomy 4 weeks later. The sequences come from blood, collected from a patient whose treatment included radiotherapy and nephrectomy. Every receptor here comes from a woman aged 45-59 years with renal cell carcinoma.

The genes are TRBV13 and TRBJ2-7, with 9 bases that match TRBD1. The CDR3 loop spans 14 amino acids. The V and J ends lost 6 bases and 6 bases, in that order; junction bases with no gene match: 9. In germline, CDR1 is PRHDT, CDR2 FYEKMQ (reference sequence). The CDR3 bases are TGTGCCAGCAGAGCCGGGACAGGGAATTTCGAGCAGTACTTC. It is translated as CASRAGTGNFEQYF.

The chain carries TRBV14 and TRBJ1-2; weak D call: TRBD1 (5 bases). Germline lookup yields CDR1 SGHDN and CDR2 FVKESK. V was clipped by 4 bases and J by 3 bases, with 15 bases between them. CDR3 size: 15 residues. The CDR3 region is CASSPFAGYDYGYTF. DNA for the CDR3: TGTGCCAGCAGCCCCTTCGCAGGGTATGACTATGGCTACACCTTC.

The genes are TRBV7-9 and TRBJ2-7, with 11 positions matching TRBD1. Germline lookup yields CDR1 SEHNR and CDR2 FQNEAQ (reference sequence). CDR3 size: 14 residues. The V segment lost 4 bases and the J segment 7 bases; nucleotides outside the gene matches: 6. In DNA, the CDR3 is TGTGCCAGCAGCTACCCGGGACAGGGGGGGGAGCAGTACTTC. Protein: CASSYPGQGGEQYF.

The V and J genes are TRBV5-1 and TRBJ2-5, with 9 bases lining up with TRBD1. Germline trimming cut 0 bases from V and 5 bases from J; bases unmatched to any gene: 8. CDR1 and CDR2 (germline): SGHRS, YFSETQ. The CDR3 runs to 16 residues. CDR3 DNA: TGCGCCAGCAGCTTGGAGGGACAGGGCGTTCGGGAGACCCAGTACTTC. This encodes CASSLEGQGVRETQYF.

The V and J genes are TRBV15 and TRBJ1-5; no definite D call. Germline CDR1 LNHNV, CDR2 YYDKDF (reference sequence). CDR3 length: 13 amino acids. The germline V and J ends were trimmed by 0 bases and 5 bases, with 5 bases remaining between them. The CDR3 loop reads CATSRDQDQPQHF. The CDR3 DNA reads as TGTGCCACCAGCAGAGATCAGGATCAGCCCCAGCATTTT.

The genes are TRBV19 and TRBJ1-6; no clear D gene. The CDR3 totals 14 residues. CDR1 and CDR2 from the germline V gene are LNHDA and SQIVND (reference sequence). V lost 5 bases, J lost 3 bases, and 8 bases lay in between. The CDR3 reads CASSEGFYNSPLHF. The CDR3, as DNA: TGTGCCAGTAGTGAAGGGTTCTATAATTCACCCCTCCACTTT.

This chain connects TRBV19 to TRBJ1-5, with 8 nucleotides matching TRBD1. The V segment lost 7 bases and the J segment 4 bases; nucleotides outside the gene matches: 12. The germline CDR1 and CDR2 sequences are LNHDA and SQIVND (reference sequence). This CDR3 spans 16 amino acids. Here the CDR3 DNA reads TGTGCCAGTACCGCCCGCAGGGGACAGGTTAATCAGCCCCAGCATTTT. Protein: CASTARRGQVNQPQHF.

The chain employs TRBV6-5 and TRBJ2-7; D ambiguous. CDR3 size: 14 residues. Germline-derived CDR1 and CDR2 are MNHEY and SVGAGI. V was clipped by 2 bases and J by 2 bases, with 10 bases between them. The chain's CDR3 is CASSYGQVAYEQYF. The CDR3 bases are TGTGCCAGCAGTTACGGTCAGGTAGCCTACGAGCAGTACTTC.

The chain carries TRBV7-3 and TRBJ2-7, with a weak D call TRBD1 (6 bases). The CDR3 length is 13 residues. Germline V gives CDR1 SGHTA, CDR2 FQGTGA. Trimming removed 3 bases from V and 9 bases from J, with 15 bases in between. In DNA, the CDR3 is TGTGCCAGCAGCTTGACAGGAGACTTGGGGCAGTACTTC. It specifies CASSLTGDLGQYF.

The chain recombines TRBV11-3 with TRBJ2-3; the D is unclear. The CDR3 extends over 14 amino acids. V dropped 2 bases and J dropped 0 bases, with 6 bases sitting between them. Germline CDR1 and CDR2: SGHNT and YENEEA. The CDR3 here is CASSLLPSTDTQYF. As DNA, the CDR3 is TGTGCCAGCAGCTTATTGCCTAGCACAGATACGCAGTATTTT.

The CDR3 DNA follows: TGCGCCAGCAGCGGAACTAGCGGAACCTACAATGAGCAGTTCTTC. Its protein is CASSGTSGTYNEQFF. V usage is TRBV5-1 and J usage is TRBJ2-1; 8 bases match TRBD2. Germline V gene lookup returns CDR1 SGHRS and CDR2 YFSETQ. The ends lost 4 bases at V and 2 bases at J; junction bases unmatched: 5. This CDR3 is 15 amino acids long.

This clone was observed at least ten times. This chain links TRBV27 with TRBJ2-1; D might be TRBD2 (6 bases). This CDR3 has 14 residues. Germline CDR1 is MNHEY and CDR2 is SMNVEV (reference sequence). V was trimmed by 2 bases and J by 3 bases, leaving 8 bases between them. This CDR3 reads CASSLAGFYNEQFF. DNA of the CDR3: TGTGCCAGCAGTTTAGCGGGGTTCTACAATGAGCAGTTCTTC.

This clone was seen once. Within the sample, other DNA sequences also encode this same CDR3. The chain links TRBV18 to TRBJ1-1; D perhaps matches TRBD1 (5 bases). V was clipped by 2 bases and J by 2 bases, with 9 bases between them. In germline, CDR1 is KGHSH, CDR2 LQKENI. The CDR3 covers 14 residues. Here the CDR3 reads CASSPAGRNTEAFF. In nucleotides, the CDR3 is TGTGCCAGCTCACCAGCAGGGAGAAACACTGAAGCTTTCTTT.

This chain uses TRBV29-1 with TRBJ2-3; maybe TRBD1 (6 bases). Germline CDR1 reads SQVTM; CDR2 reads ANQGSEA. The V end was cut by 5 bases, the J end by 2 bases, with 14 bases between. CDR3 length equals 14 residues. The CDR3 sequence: CSVTGTRNTDTQYF. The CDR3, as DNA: TGCAGCGTTACCGGGACACGAAACACAGATACGCAGTATTTT.

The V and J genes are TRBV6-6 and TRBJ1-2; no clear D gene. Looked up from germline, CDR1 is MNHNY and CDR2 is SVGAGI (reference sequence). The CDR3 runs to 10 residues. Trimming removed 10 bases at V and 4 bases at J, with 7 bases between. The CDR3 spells CATRGYGYTF. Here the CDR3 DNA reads TGTGCCACCCGAGGCTATGGCTACACCTTC.